The rows below give T cell receptor beta chains drawn from one sample of a study of T cell changes during pregnancy in multiple sclerosis. Data came from immunoSEQ multiplex PCR; TCRdb stores just in-frame clones and leaves some out. The sample holds tens of thousands of clones; 91% are singletons and the top ten take 0.6% to 0.8%. The sample was peripheral blood, taken in the third trimester of pregnancy. The receptor set was obtained from a female donor in good health, enrolled as a control in a pregnancy study. Each CDR3 is given with its conserved first and last residue. Fields, in order: D gene, V gene, clone size, J gene, CDR3 DNA, CDR3 protein. A D gene is named only where the DNA matches it firmly. Size is omitted from some rows. Given values are once, few, many or a class for expanded clones.

D: TRBD2; V: TRBV9; size: NA; J: TRBJ2-2; DNA: TGTGCCAGCAGCCCTATTACTAGCGGGAGAACCGGGGAGCTGTTTTTT; CDR3: CASSPITSGRTGELFF
D: NA; V: TRBV18; size: NA; J: TRBJ2-1; DNA: TGTGCCAGCTCCCCGGGGAGGATCGATCTGTTCTTC; CDR3: CASSPGRIDLFF
D: NA; V: TRBV28; size: NA; J: TRBJ2-7; DNA: TGTGCCAGCCGACTCCAGGGCTACGAGCAGTACTTC; CDR3: CASRLQGYEQYF
D: TRBD1; V: TRBV29-1; size: NA; J: TRBJ2-1; DNA: TGCAGCGTTGAGGACAGGGGTTACTACAATGAGCAGTTCTTC; CDR3: CSVEDRGYYNEQFF
D: NA; V: TRBV5-8; size: NA; J: TRBJ1-5; DNA: TGTGCCAGCAGCTTGTGGGGGGATCAGGGGCCCCAGCATTTT; CDR3: CASSLWGDQGPQHF
D: TRBD1; V: TRBV7-8; size: NA; J: TRBJ1-2; DNA: TGTGCCAGCAGCTTAGCGGTGGCAGGGGGTAACTATGGCTACACCTTC; CDR3: CASSLAVAGGNYGYTF
D: TRBD1; V: TRBV7-9; size: NA; J: TRBJ1-4; DNA: TGTGCCAGCAGCTTAGCGGCAGGGGGGCCTAATGAAAAACTGTTTTTT; CDR3: CASSLAAGGPNEKLFF
D: NA; V: TRBV5-1; size: NA; J: TRBJ1-1; DNA: TGCGCCAGCAGCTGGAGGGGCGGGGGAGGGACCACTGAAGCTTTCTTT; CDR3: CASSWRGGGGTTEAFF
D: NA; V: TRBV10-3; size: NA; J: TRBJ1-1; DNA: TGTGCCATCAGTGAGTCGGGGGCAGCGACTACTGAAGCTTTCTTT; CDR3: CAISESGAATTEAFF
D: TRBD1; V: TRBV6-5; size: NA; J: TRBJ2-7; DNA: TGTGCCAGCAGTTACGGTACAGGGGCTAACTACGAGCAGTACTTC; CDR3: CASSYGTGANYEQYF
D: TRBD2; V: TRBV7-2; size: NA; J: TRBJ2-3; DNA: TGTGCCAGCACTTTGGCACTAGCGGCGGGAGATACGCAGTATTTT; CDR3: CASTLALAAGDTQYF
D: TRBD1; V: TRBV6-5; size: NA; J: TRBJ1-6; DNA: TGTGCCAGCACCCTACAGGGGGGCAATTCACCCCTCCACTTT; CDR3: CASTLQGGNSPLHF
D: NA; V: TRBV4-1; size: NA; J: TRBJ1-2; DNA: TGCGCCAGCAGCCAGGCCGGGACTGGATATGGCTACACCTTC; CDR3: CASSQAGTGYGYTF
D: TRBD2; V: TRBV11-2; size: NA; J: TRBJ2-1; DNA: TGTGCCAGCAGCTGGCGGACTAGCGGGGGGCCGGATGAGCAGTTCTTC; CDR3: CASSWRTSGGPDEQFF
D: TRBD1; V: TRBV2; size: once; J: TRBJ1-5; DNA: TGTGCCAGCTCTTATGGGACAGGGGACAATCAGCCCCAGCATTTT; CDR3: CASSYGTGDNQPQHF
D: NA; V: TRBV7-9; size: NA; J: TRBJ2-6; DNA: TGTGCCAGCAGCTTAGGCCAGGGGCGAAACTCTGGGGCCAACGTCCTGACTTTC; CDR3: CASSLGQGRNSGANVLTF
D: NA; V: TRBV27; size: NA; J: TRBJ2-2; DNA: TGTGCCAGCAGTTTGTATAGGGGCAGGGCGAACACCGGGGAGCTGTTTTTT; CDR3: CASSLYRGRANTGELFF
D: NA; V: TRBV5-4; size: NA; J: TRBJ2-1; DNA: TGTGCCAGCAGCTTGATCAGGGGAGATGAGCAGTTCTTC; CDR3: CASSLIRGDEQFF
D: NA; V: TRBV7-2; size: NA; J: TRBJ1-2; DNA: TGTGCCAGCAGCTTAGTGGCAGATTATGGCTACACCTTC; CDR3: CASSLVADYGYTF
D: NA; V: TRBV27; size: NA; J: TRBJ2-6; DNA: TGTGCCAGCAGTTTATATGGTAGTTACTCTGGGGCCAACGTCCTGACTTTC; CDR3: CASSLYGSYSGANVLTF
D: NA; V: TRBV6-1; size: NA; J: TRBJ1-1; DNA: TGTGCCAGCAGCGACCTACACGAACGGGCTGAAGCTTTCTTT; CDR3: CASSDLHERAEAFF